This T cell receptor (beta chain) was retrieved from a study of blood T cells in healthy people across ages. Study results and limitations: Because sorting was not performed, PBMCs prevented conclusive naive versus antigen-experienced comparison. CMV status of donors was unknown, possibly confounding expanded clonotype changes. The study found TCR beta diversity correlated strongly with naive T cell percentage. More naive CD4+ cells and higher diversity marked long-lived donors relative to aged donors.

In germline, CDR1 is MNHEY, CDR2 SVGEGT. The CDR3 has 13 amino acids. It was with a sample-barcoded 5' primer and a J-beta primer mix that a second PCR of roughly 6 to 12 cycles was run. Each CDR3 protein is one row after TCRdb ran MiXCR on the 5' RACE reads. Altogether hundreds of thousands of distinct CDR3 sequences are present, about 62% being singletons, with the ten largest covering about 20%. Remarks on this clonotype: As yet, its antigen is unknown.

This clonotype originated in a man in his thirties or forties in good health. This chain joins TRBV6-2 or TRBV6-3 and TRBJ2-5; D unclear. The end of the DNA is better explained by TRBJ2-7, so the J call may be wrong. Sequencing used blood. The CDR3 spells CASSYSTWDEQYF. For the CDR3, the DNA is TGTGCCAGCAGTTACTCGACGTGGGACGAGCAGTACTTC.